The clone carrying this T cell receptor (beta chain) was found many times. Its antigen is not identified. The V end was cut by 3 bases, the J end by 13 bases, with 24 bases between. The germline gives CDR1 LNHNV, CDR2 YYDKDF (reference sequence). CDR3 size: 16 residues. This record comes from a study of T-cell memory formation after mild COVID-19. Points from the study as a whole: Shrinking CD4+ clones were chiefly CM and EM; CD8+ ones were chiefly EMRA. The SARS-CoV-2 specificity of second-wave clones reaching peak at day 37 remained unverified.

One entry per CDR3 protein, called by TCRdb with MiXCR from the 5' RACE reads. The data hold around 300,000 distinct CDR3 sequences, with approximately 14% observed a single time. The chain combines TRBV15 with TRBJ2-2; perhaps D is TRBD1 or TRBD2 (6 bases each). The sample taken for sequencing was PBMCs or a T cell subset sorted from them (not recorded which). This receptor was obtained from a man aged 18-30 years who had mild COVID-19 (a few samples of this study predate the infection). Cell type and time point are not known. In DNA, the CDR3 is TGTGCCACCAGCAGTCCTAGCGCAGGGGCCCGGGGCGGGCTGTTTTTT. It codes for CATSSPSAGARGGLFF.